The 30 T cell receptor beta chains presented below share a single source sample, sequenced in a study of neoadjuvant anti-PD-1 for oral cavity cancer. Assay: immunoSEQ multiplex PCR; the TCRdb copy retains only in-frame clones and omits some. The top ten hold more than 3% of the sample, which has about 68,000 clones, approximately 81% seen once. Time point denoted: after neoadjuvant nivolumab, at surgical resection. Sequenced here: PBMCs, sampled after nivolumab (anti-PD-1) treatment. The source is a person between 40 and 85 years old with oral cavity squamous cell carcinoma.

The J gene is TRBJ1-4, the V gene TRBV6-5; perhaps TRBD1 as D (5 bases). CDR3 length: 15 residues. From germline, CDR1 is MNHEY and CDR2 SVGAGI. V dropped 6 bases and J dropped 4 bases, with 15 bases sitting between them. The CDR3 is CASRPIRGFNEKLFF. CDR3 sequence (DNA): TGTGCCAGCAGACCGATTAGGGGATTTAATGAAAAACTGTTTTTT.

The DNA of the CDR3 is TGTGCCTGGAGGGCCCCACCGGCCGGGGAGCTGTTTTTT. Translated: CAWRAPPAGELFF. The chain carries TRBV30 and TRBJ2-2; D uncertain. Germline V gene sequence: CDR1 GTSNPN, CDR2 SVGIG (reference sequence). The CDR3 sequence is 13 residues long. The germline V and J ends were trimmed by 3 bases and 6 bases, with 11 bases remaining between them.

The chain carries TRBV5-1 and TRBJ2-6; 8 bases are a match to TRBD1. The CDR3 has 16 residues. The V gene end was trimmed by 4 bases and the J gene end by 3 bases; junction bases not matched to a gene: 6. The germline V gene encodes CDR1 SGHRS and CDR2 YFSETQ. The CDR3 bases are TGCGCCAGCAGCGACGGACAGGGAGGTGGGGCCAACGTCCTGACTTTC. This translates into CASSDGQGGGANVLTF. Combining the CDR3 with reference TRBV5-1 and TRBJ2-6 gives the whole variable domain KAGVTQTPRYLIKTRGQQVTLSCSPISGHRSVSWYQQTPGQGLQFLFEYFSETQRNKGNFPGRFSGRQFSNSRSEMNVSTLELGDSALYLCASSDGQGGGANVLTFGAGSRLTVL.

This clone was seen a few times. This chain links TRBV7-6 with TRBJ1-3; D call uncertain. Deletions cut 2 bases from V and 4 bases from J, with 12 bases between. Germline V CDR1 and CDR2: SGHVS, FNYEAQ. The CDR3 runs 15 residues. CDR3 sequence: CASSLSPGSGNTIYF. The DNA for the CDR3 is TGTGCCAGCAGCTTATCTCCCGGGTCAGGAAACACCATATATTTT.

The chain combines TRBV6-5 with TRBJ2-7; tentatively, D is TRBD2 (5 bases). The CDR3 is 13 amino acids. Germline V gene sequence: CDR1 MNHEY, CDR2 SVGAGI. Trimming pared 0 bases from V and 4 bases from J, leaving 7 bases between. The CDR3 protein is CASSYSRAYEQYF. The CDR3 coding sequence is TGTGCCAGCAGTTACTCGAGGGCTTACGAGCAGTACTTC.

The rearrangement joins TRBV6-5 to TRBJ2-3, with TRBD1 matching over 7 bases. Germline CDR1 reads MNHEY; CDR2 reads SVGAGI. The ends lost 7 bases at V and 1 base at J; junction bases unmatched: 8. This CDR3 contains 15 residues. The CDR3 bases are TGTGCCAGCAAAACAGGGGTAGGACGCACAGATACGCAGTATTTT. This codes for CASKTGVGRTDTQYF.

The chain combines TRBV11-2 with TRBJ1-3; 8 bases line up with TRBD1. The CDR3 is 16 residues long. Germline CDR1 SGHAT, CDR2 FQNNGV. The V gene end was trimmed by 7 bases and the J gene end by 0 bases; junction bases not matched to a gene: 8. The CDR3 DNA follows: TGTGCCAGCACCGCCCAGGGGGCGGCCTCTGGAAACACCATATATTTT. This sequence encodes CASTAQGAASGNTIYF.

The chain uses TRBV18 and TRBJ2-7; D possibly corresponds to TRBD1 (6 bases). V lost 3 bases and J 7 bases, leaving 10 bases between the germline ends. Per the germline V gene, CDR1 is KGHSH and CDR2 is LQKENI. This CDR3 is built from 12 residues. The DNA of the CDR3 is TGTGCCAGCTCACCGGGGGCGGAAGAGCAGTACTTC. Amino acids: CASSPGAEEQYF.

The chain couples TRBV11-2 to TRBJ2-7, with 8 bases matching TRBD1. The CDR3 loop spans 14 amino acids. With 1 base clipped from V and 3 bases from J, the junction kept 2 bases outside the gene matches. Germline V CDR1 and CDR2: SGHAT, FQNNGV. The CDR3 DNA reads as TGTGCCAGCAGCTTAGGGACAGGGATCTACGAGCAGTACTTC. It specifies CASSLGTGIYEQYF. The full variable domain, rest sourced from reference TRBV11-2 and TRBJ2-7, is EAGVAQSPRYKIIEKRQSVAFWCNPISGHATLYWYQQILGQGPKLLIQFQNNGVVDDSQLPKDRFSAERLKGVDSTLKIQPAKLEDSAVYLCASSLGTGIYEQYFGPGTRLTVT.

This rearrangement joins TRBV6-1 to TRBJ2-1, with D uncertain. This CDR3 is built from 16 residues. Germline values: CDR1 MNHNS, CDR2 SASEGT. V lost 2 bases and J lost 0, with 11 bases in between. The chain's CDR3 is CASSERGVNSYNEQFF. The CDR3 DNA reads TGTGCCAGCAGTGAACGTGGGGTTAACTCCTACAATGAGCAGTTCTTC.

V is TRBV19 and J is TRBJ2-2; 8 positions match TRBD2. Losses at the gene ends were 7 bases for V and 0 bases for J; bases not matched to a gene: 4. Germline V CDR1 and CDR2: LNHDA, SQIVND (reference sequence). The CDR3 has 15 residues. For the CDR3, the DNA is TGTGCCAGTACTAGCGGGCCCGCGAACACCGGGGAGCTGTTTTTT. It specifies CASTSGPANTGELFF.

The rearrangement links TRBV9 to TRBJ1-4, with D perhaps TRBD1 (5 bases). The CDR3 is made up of 15 amino acids. Trimming cost V 3 bases and J 7 bases, with 16 bases left between them. Germline-derived CDR1 and CDR2 are SGDLS and YYNGEE. CDR3 sequence (DNA): TGTGCCAGCAGCGCCTCAGGGATGGAAGGTGAAAAACTGTTTTTT. Translated, it gives CASSASGMEGEKLFF.

The chain couples TRBV30 to TRBJ1-2, with TRBD1 matching 7 bases. The germline V gene has CDR1 GTSNPN and CDR2 SVGIG (reference sequence). V trimming: 4 bases; J trimming: 5 bases; junction bases outside the gene matches: 4. CDR3 length: 12 residues. The chain's CDR3 is CAWNRGVYGYTF. CDR3 in DNA: TGTGCCTGGAACAGGGGAGTATATGGCTACACCTTC. The complete variable domain, with remaining parts taken from reference TRBV30 and TRBJ1-2, reads SQTIHQWPATLVQPVGSPLSLECTVEGTSNPNLYWYRQAAGRGLQLLFYSVGIGQISSEVPQNLSASRPQDRQFILSSKKLLLSDSGFYLCAWNRGVYGYTFGSGTRLTVV.

V usage is TRBV29-1 and J usage is TRBJ2-4, with TRBD1 matching 7 bases. This CDR3 is built from 16 residues. V was clipped by 0 bases and J by 3 bases; unmatched bases: 8. CDR1 is SQVTM, CDR2 ANQGSEA, per germline. CDR3 bases: TGCAGCGTTGAAGATTGGCGGACAGGCGGCAAAAACATTCAGTACTTC. Its protein product is CSVEDWRTGGKNIQYF.

The rearrangement uses TRBV4-1 and TRBJ1-4; D remains unclear. Trimming left V 0 bases short and J 3 bases short, with 8 bases between. CDR3 size: 15 residues. Germline CDR1 is MGHRA and CDR2 is YSYEKL. CDR3 region: CASSQEEGSNEKLFF. The CDR3 DNA sequence: TGCGCCAGCAGCCAAGAGGAGGGATCTAATGAAAAACTGTTTTTT.

This clone has more than one count but fewer than ten. The V call is TRBV4-1, the J call TRBJ1-2; D gene unclear. The germline V and J ends were trimmed by 5 bases and 4 bases, with 11 bases remaining between them. CDR3 length equals 13 residues. Germline V gene lookup returns CDR1 MGHRA and CDR2 YSYEKL. CDR3 protein: CASSWEVSYGYTF. CDR3 nucleotide sequence: TGCGCCAGCAGCTGGGAAGTAAGCTATGGCTACACCTTC.

This clone was seen a few times. The chain uses TRBV7-8 and TRBJ2-3; perhaps TRBD2 as D (7 bases). This CDR3 has 16 amino acids. V was trimmed by 5 bases and J by 4 bases, leaving 19 bases between them. The germline V gene encodes CDR1 SGHVS and CDR2 FQNEAQ. In DNA form, the CDR3 reads TGTGCCAGCAGCGCCCTTGGGGGGGCTCGCGCAGATACGCAGTATTTT. Translating gives CASSALGGARADTQYF.

This sequence joins TRBV19 and TRBJ2-7; the match to TRBD2 covers 7 bases. With V trimmed by 2 bases and J by 5 bases, 12 bases remained unmatched. Germline V gene data show CDR1 as LNHDA and CDR2 as SQIVND (reference sequence). The CDR3 totals 16 residues. The CDR3 nucleotides read TGTGCCAGTAGTATAAGGGCCCCCGTAGCGGGTAACGAGCAGTACTTC. Its translation is CASSIRAPVAGNEQYF.

J is TRBJ1-1 and V is TRBV5-1, with a possible D match to TRBD1 (6 bases). From germline, CDR1 is SGHRS and CDR2 YFSETQ. The germline V and J ends were trimmed by 0 bases and 3 bases, with 12 bases remaining between them. The CDR3 loop spans 15 amino acids. The CDR3 spells CASSLGLGADTEAFF. CDR3 bases: TGCGCCAGCAGCTTGGGCTTGGGGGCCGACACTGAAGCTTTCTTT.

This clone occurred a few times. This rearrangement joins TRBV6-5 to TRBJ1-5; weak D call: TRBD1 (5 bases). The length of the CDR3 is 15 residues. Germline CDR1 MNHEY, CDR2 SVGAGI. V gave up 2 bases and J gave up 1 base, with 9 bases separating them. The CDR3 nucleotides are TGTGCCAGCAGTTACGGTTGGGGGAGCAATCAGCCCCAGCATTTT. Protein sequence: CASSYGWGSNQPQHF.

V is TRBV29-1 and J is TRBJ1-4; D gene uncertain. CDR3 length: 13 residues. V was shortened by 3 bases and J by 8 bases, with 13 bases between the two germline ends. CDR1 SQVTM and CDR2 ANQGSEA come from the germline V gene. The CDR3 sequence is CSVDFRGSEKLFF. CDR3 coding DNA: TGCAGCGTTGATTTCCGAGGTTCCGAAAAACTGTTTTTT.

The sample holds one count of this clone. This chain uses TRBV7-9 with TRBJ2-3; D is undetermined. Looked up from germline, CDR1 is SEHNR and CDR2 is FQNEAQ (reference sequence). Deletions cut 2 bases from V and 3 bases from J, with 6 bases between. The CDR3 sequence is 13 residues long. The chain's CDR3 is CASSLSPTDTQYF. For the CDR3, the DNA is TGTGCCAGCAGCTTATCTCCAACAGATACGCAGTATTTT.

The chain links TRBV9 to TRBJ1-4, with D tentatively TRBD1 (5 bases). Trimming took off 0 bases at V and 4 bases at J, with 10 bases between the two ends. The germline V gene has CDR1 SGDLS and CDR2 YYNGEE. The CDR3 extends over 15 amino acids. This chain's CDR3 is CASSVGGSFNEKLFF. The CDR3 DNA reads TGTGCCAGCAGCGTAGGGGGCAGTTTTAATGAAAAACTGTTTTTT.

The rearrangement joins TRBV9 to TRBJ2-1; TRBD2 matches 10 bases. Germline V gene sequence: CDR1 SGDLS, CDR2 YYNGEE. Trimming at V came to 0 bases and at J to 7 bases, leaving 7 bases not matched to a gene. This CDR3 spans 16 amino acids. In DNA, the CDR3 is TGTGCCAGCAGCGTAGAGAAGCGGGAGGGCAGAAATGAGCAGTTCTTC. Encoded protein: CASSVEKREGRNEQFF.

The V and J genes are TRBV5-1 and TRBJ1-1; D gene unclear. This CDR3 has 11 residues. Trimming pared 6 bases from V and 1 base from J, leaving 4 bases between. Per the germline V gene, CDR1 is SGHRS and CDR2 is YFSETQ. DNA of the CDR3: TGCGCCAGCATGGGGAACACTGAAGCTTTCTTT. Translation: CASMGNTEAFF.

CDR3 sequence reads: CASSRGQDTDTQYF. CDR3 nucleotides: TGTGCCAGCTCACGGGGACAGGACACAGATACGCAGTATTTT. The J gene is TRBJ2-3, the V gene TRBV18, with TRBD1 identical over 8 bases. The V segment lost 4 bases and the J segment 2 bases; nucleotides outside the gene matches: 2. The CDR3 totals 14 residues. Germline V gene data show CDR1 as KGHSH and CDR2 as LQKENI.

This chain joins TRBV4-1 and TRBJ2-1, with unresolved D. This CDR3 comprises 16 residues. Germline-derived CDR1 and CDR2 are MGHRA and YSYEKL. V lost 2 bases and J 2 bases, leaving 13 bases between the germline ends. The CDR3 region is CASSQTPGSTYNEQFF. DNA of the CDR3: TGCGCCAGCAGCCAAACCCCAGGTAGCACCTACAATGAGCAGTTCTTC.

The J gene is TRBJ1-1, the V gene TRBV7-2; TRBD1 might be the D (5 bases). Trimming shortened V by 2 bases and J by 10 bases, and 8 bases separated the two germline ends. Germline V gives CDR1 SGHTA, CDR2 FQGNSA. The CDR3 covers 11 residues. DNA of the CDR3: TGTGCCAGCAGCTTAACCGGGACAGCTTTCTTT. It encodes CASSLTGTAFF.

The chain recombines TRBV11-2 with TRBJ2-1; 8 nucleotides align to TRBD2. J lost 6 bases, V lost 3 bases, and 4 bases had no gene match. The CDR3 is 14 amino acids. Germline lookup yields CDR1 SGHAT and CDR2 FQNNGV. CDR3 DNA: TGTGCCAGCAGCTTTAGTACTAGCGGCAATGAGCAGTTCTTC. Translating it yields CASSFSTSGNEQFF.

This clone was seen just once. The V gene is TRBV28, the J gene TRBJ2-2, with D tentatively TRBD1 or TRBD2 (5 bases each). V was shortened by 2 bases and J by 6 bases, with 7 bases between the two germline ends. The CDR3 consists of 13 residues. Germline V gives CDR1 MDHEN, CDR2 SYDVKM. This CDR3 reads CASSLVGAGELFF. The CDR3 bases are TGTGCCAGCAGTTTAGTGGGGGCCGGGGAGCTGTTTTTT.